Shown below are 2 T cell receptor beta chains from a single sample sequenced in a study of blood T cells in healthy people across ages. A second PCR, run for 7 to 11 cycles, used a sample-barcoded 5' primer plus a J-beta primer mix. One entry per CDR3 protein, called by TCRdb with MiXCR from the 5' RACE reads. The sample carries 710,000 or so distinct CDR3 sequences, 20% to 25% recorded once. The sample consisted of blood. Receptors were obtained from a man between 65 and 85 years old in good health.

This clonotype was found a few times. V gene TRBV10-3 combines with J gene TRBJ1-2; 7 bases are shared with TRBD1. CDR3 length: 13 residues. Losses at the gene ends were 6 bases for V and 4 bases for J; bases not matched to a gene: 5. Germline V gene sequence: CDR1 ENHRY, CDR2 SYGVKD. The CDR3: CAISGGTVYGYTF. DNA for the CDR3: TGTGCCATCAGCGGCGGGACAGTCTATGGCTACACCTTC.

The chain links TRBV20-1 to TRBJ1-2; no clear D gene. The CDR3 covers 13 residues. V lost 4 bases, J lost 8 bases, and 17 bases lay in between. Germline CDR1 is DFQATT and CDR2 is SNEGSKA (reference sequence). DNA of the CDR3: TGCAGTGCTAATTCGGCAGATCTAGAAGGCTACACCTTC. It is translated as CSANSADLEGYTF.